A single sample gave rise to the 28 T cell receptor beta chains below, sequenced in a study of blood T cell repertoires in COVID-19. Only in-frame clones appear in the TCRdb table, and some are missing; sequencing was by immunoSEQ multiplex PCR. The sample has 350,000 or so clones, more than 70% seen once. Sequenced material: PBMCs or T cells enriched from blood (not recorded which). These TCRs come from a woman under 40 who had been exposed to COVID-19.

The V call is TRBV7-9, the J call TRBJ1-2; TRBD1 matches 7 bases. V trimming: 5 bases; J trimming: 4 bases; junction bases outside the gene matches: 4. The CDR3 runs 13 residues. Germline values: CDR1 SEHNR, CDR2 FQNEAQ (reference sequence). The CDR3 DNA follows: TGTGCCAGCAGCGGACAGGAGGGCTATGGCTACACCTTC. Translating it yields CASSGQEGYGYTF. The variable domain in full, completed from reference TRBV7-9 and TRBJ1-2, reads DTGVSQNPRHKITKRGQNVTFRCDPISEHNRLYWYRQTLGQGPEFLTYFQNEAQLEKSRLLSDRFSAERPKGSFSTLEIQRTEQGDSAMYLCASSGQEGYGYTFGSGTRLTVV.

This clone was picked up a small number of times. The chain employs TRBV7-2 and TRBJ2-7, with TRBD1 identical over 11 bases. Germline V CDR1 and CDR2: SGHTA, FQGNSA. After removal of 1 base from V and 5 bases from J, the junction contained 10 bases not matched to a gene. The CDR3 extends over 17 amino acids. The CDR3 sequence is CASSLVPRDRGLDEQYF. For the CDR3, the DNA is TGTGCCAGCAGCTTAGTACCCAGGGACAGGGGGTTGGACGAGCAGTACTTC.

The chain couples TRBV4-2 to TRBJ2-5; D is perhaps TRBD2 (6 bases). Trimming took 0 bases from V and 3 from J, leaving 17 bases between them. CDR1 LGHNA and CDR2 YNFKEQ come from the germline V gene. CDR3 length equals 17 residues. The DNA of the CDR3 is TGTGCCAGCAGCCAAGATCAAGGCTCCGGGAGAAAAGAGACCCAGTACTTC. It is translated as CASSQDQGSGRKETQYF.

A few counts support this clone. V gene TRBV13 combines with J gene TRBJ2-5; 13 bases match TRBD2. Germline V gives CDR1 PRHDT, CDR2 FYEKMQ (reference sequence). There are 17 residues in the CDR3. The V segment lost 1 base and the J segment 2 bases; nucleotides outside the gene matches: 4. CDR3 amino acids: CASSLVGLAGIQETQYF. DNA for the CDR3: TGTGCCAGCAGCTTAGTGGGACTAGCGGGAATTCAAGAGACCCAGTACTTC.

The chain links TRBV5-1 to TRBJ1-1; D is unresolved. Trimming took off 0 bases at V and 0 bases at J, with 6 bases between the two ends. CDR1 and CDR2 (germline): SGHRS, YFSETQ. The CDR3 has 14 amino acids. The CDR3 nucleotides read TGCGCCAGCAGCTTGGTATCCCTGAACACTGAAGCTTTCTTT. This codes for CASSLVSLNTEAFF.

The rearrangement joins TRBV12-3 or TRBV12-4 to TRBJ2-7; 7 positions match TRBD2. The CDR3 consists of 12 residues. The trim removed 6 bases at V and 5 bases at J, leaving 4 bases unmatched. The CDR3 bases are TGTGCCAGCAGGCACGGGACTAACGAGCAGTACTTC. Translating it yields CASRHGTNEQYF.

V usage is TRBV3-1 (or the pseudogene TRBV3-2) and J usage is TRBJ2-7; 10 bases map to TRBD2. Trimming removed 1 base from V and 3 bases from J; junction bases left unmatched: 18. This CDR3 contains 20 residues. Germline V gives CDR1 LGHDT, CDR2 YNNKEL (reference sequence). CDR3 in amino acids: CASSQVTPGSASGRLYEQYF. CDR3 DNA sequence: TGTGCCAGCAGCCAAGTAACCCCAGGGTCGGCTAGCGGGAGACTCTACGAGCAGTACTTC.

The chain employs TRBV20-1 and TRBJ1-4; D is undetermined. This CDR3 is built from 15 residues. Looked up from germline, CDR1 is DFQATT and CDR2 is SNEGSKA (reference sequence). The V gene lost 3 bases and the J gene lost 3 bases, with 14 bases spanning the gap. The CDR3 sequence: CSASHSGSANEKLFF. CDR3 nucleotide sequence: TGCAGTGCTAGTCATTCGGGGTCCGCTAATGAAAAACTGTTTTTT.

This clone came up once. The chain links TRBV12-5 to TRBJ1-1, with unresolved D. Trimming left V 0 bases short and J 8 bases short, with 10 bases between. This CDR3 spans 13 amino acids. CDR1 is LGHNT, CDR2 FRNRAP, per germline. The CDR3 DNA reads TGTGCTAGTGGTTTGGTACAGTGGTCGGAAGCTTTCTTT. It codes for CASGLVQWSEAFF.

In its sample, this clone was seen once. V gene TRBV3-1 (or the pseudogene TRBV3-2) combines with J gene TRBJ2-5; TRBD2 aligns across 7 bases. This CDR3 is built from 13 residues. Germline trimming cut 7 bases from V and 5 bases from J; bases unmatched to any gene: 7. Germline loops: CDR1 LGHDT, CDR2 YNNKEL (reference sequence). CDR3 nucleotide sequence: TGTGCCAGCATCCTAAGGGAGGGGGAGACCCAGTACTTC. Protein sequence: CASILREGETQYF.

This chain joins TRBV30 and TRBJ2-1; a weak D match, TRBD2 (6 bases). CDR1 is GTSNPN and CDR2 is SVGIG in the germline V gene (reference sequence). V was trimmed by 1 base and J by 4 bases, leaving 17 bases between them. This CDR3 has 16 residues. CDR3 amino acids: CAWSAGVQLKYNEQFF. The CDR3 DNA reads TGTGCCTGGAGTGCGGGGGTACAGTTAAAATACAATGAGCAGTTCTTC.

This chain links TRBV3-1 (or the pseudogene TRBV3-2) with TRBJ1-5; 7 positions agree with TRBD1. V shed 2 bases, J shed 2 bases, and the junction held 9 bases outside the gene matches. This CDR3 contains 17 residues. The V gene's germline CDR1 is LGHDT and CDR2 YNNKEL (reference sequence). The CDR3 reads CASSQQGGTAGNQPQHF. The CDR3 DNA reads TGTGCCAGCAGCCAACAGGGGGGCACTGCGGGCAATCAGCCCCAGCATTTT.

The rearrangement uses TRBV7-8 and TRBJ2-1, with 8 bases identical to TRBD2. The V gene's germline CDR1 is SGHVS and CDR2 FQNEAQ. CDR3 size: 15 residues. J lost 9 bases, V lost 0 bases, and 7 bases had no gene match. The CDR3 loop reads CASSLAVGRAGEQFF. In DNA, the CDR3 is TGTGCCAGCAGCTTAGCGGTCGGGAGGGCGGGTGAGCAGTTCTTC.

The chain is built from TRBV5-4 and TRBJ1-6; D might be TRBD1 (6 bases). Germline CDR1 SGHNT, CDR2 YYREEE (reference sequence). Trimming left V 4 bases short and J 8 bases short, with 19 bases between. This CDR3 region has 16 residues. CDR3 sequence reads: CASSTSGVRVDSPLHF. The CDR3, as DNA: TGTGCCAGCAGCACCTCAGGGGTTAGGGTTGATTCACCCCTCCACTTT.

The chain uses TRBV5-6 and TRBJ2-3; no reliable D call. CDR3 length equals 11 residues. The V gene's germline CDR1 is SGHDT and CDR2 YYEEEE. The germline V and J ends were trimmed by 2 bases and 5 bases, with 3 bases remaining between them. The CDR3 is CASSFLDTQYF. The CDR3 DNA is TGTGCCAGCAGCTTTCTAGATACGCAGTATTTT.

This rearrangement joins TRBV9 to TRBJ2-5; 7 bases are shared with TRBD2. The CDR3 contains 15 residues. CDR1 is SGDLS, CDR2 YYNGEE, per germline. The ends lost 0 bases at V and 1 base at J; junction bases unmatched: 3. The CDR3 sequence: CASSVGGSPQETQYF. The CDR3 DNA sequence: TGTGCCAGCAGCGTAGGCGGGAGTCCCCAAGAGACCCAGTACTTC.

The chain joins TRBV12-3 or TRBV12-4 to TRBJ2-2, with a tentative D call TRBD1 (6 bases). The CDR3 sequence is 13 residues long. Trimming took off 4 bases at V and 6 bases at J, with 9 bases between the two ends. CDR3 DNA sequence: TGTGCCAGCAGTTCACAGGGCCCCGGGGAGCTGTTTTTT. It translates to CASSSQGPGELFF.

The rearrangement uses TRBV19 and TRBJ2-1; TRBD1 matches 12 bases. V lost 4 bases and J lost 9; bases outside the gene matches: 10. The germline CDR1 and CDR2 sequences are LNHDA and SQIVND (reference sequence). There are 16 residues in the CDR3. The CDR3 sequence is CASSTARDRGLVEQFF. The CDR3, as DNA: TGTGCCAGTAGTACCGCCCGGGACAGGGGGCTTGTTGAGCAGTTCTTC.

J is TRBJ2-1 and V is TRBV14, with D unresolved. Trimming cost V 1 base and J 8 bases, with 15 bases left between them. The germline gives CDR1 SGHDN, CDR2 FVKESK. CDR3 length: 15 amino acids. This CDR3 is CASSQGLLALYEQFF. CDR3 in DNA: TGTGCCAGCAGCCAAGGTTTGTTAGCTCTCTATGAGCAGTTCTTC.

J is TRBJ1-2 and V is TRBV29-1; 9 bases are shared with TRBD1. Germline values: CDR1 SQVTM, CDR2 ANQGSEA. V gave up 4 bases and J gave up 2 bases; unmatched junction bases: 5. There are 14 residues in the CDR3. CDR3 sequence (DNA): TGCAGCGTTGCGGGACAGGGTTCGAACTATGGCTACACCTTC. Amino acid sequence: CSVAGQGSNYGYTF.

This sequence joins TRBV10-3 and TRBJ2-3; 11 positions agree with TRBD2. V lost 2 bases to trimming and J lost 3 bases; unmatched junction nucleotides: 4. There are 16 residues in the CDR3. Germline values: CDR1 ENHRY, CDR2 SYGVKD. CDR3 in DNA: TGTGCCATCAGTGAGCCTGGGACTAGCGGAACAGATACGCAGTATTTT. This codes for CAISEPGTSGTDTQYF.

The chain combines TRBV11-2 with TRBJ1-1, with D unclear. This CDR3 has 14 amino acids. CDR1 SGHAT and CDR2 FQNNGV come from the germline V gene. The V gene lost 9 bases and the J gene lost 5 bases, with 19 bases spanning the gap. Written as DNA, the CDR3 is TGTGCCAGTCACCTAGCGGGGTCTGGGACTGAAGCTTTCTTT. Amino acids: CASHLAGSGTEAFF.

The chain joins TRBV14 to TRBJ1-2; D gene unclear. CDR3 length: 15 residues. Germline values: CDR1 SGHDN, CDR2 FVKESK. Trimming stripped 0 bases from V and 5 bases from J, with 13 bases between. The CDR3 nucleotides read TGTGCCAGCAGCCAAGAGGGTCAGGCCGAATATGGCTACACCTTC. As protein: CASSQEGQAEYGYTF.

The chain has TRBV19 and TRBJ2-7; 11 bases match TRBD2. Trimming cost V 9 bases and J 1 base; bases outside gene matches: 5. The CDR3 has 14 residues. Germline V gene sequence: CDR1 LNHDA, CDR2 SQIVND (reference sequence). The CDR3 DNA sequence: TGTGCCAGCGGACTAGCGGGCCATTCCTACGAGCAGTACTTC. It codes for CASGLAGHSYEQYF.

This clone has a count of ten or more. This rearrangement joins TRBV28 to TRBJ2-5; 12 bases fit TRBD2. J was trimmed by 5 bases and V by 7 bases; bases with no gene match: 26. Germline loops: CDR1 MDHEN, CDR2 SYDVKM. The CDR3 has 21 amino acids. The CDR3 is CASTNPSWASGRGVSVETQYF. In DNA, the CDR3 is TGTGCCAGCACCAACCCCAGCTGGGCTAGCGGGAGGGGTGTCTCGGTGGAGACCCAGTACTTC.

CDR3 residues: CAISESNMAGGTQETQYF. The CDR3 region has the DNA TGTGCCATCAGTGAGTCGAATATGGCAGGGGGTACCCAAGAGACCCAGTACTTC. This sequence joins TRBV10-3 and TRBJ2-5, with 7 bases that match TRBD1. From germline, CDR1 is ENHRY and CDR2 SYGVKD. J lost 1 base, V lost 0 bases, and 11 bases had no gene match. This CDR3 spans 18 amino acids.

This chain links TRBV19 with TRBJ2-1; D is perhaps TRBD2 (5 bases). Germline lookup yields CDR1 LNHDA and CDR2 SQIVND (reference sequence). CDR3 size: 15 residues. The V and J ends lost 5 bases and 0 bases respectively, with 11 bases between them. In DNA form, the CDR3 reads TGTGCCAGTAGTGAGGGTCTAAGCTCCTACAATGAGCAGTTCTTC. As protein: CASSEGLSSYNEQFF.

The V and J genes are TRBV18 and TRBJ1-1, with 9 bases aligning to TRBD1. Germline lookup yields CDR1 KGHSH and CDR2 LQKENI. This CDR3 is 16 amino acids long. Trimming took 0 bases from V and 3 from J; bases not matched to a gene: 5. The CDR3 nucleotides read TGTGCCAGCTCACCACCTACAGGGGGCCTGGACACTGAAGCTTTCTTT. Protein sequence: CASSPPTGGLDTEAFF.